These T cell receptor beta chains were read from a single sample in a study of OX40 agonist ivuxolimab in advanced cancers. The method was immunoSEQ multiplex PCR; TCRdb's version includes in-frame clones alone and lacks a portion of them. The sample holds some 77,000 clones, over 80% seen once. The sequenced sample was CD4+ or CD8+ T cells sorted from blood, obtained in a trial of the OX40 agonist ivuxolimab. Source of these receptors: an adult with an advanced solid tumor such as melanoma, head and neck, liver or kidney cancer. CDR3s include the opening cysteine and the closing phenylalanine or tryptophan. Not every row has a clone size; where given, it reads once, few, many or a size class.

TRBJ2-5	TRBV25-1	NA	CASSPGTSGSSRQETQYF
TRBJ1-5	TRBV28	NA	CASSLGQGGHQPQHF
TRBJ2-7	TRBV4-1	NA	CASSHGRAYEQYF
TRBJ1-2	TRBV28	NA	CATLRDRGRQDYTF
TRBJ1-1	TRBV18	NA	CASSPPGLTEAFF
TRBJ2-3	TRBV11-2	NA	CASSLGPSGSTDTQYF
TRBJ2-1	TRBV12-5	NA	CASGLPGGQVAYNEQFF
TRBJ2-1	TRBV28	NA	CASSQGQGFHEQFF
TRBJ2-7	TRBV5-8	NA	CASTRGHQGEQYF
TRBJ2-1	TRBV28	NA	CASSIPGGRDNEQFF
TRBJ2-1	TRBV7-8	NA	CASSLVLAGAREQFF
TRBJ1-2	TRBV7-2	NA	CASSYAGSIGYTF
TRBJ1-4	TRBV6-5	NA	CASSSQPWGKLFF
TRBJ1-1	TRBV7-2	NA	CASSYGYGEAFF
TRBJ2-3	TRBV4-3	NA	CASSQDRTHTDTQYF
TRBJ2-5	TRBV19	NA	CASSSRLVFGMTQYF
TRBJ2-5	TRBV5-1	NA	CASSIGSEETQYF
TRBJ2-7	TRBV5-1	NA	CASSSRQGAAYEQYF
TRBJ1-1	TRBV2	NA	CASRSPGTGSGEAFF
TRBJ1-5	TRBV28	NA	CASSPTQGNNQPQHF
TRBJ1-4	TRBV10-1	NA	CASSESGVGKLFF
TRBJ2-1	TRBV2	NA	CASGTYNEQFF
TRBJ1-5	TRBV4-1	NA	CASREQPGQRISNQPQHF
TRBJ1-6	TRBV5-6	NA	CASSSPGTTNSPLHF
TRBJ2-4	TRBV5-3	NA	CARSLRVHRENIQYF
TRBJ1-2	TRBV5-1	NA	CASSLLQGGSYGYTF
TRBJ1-1	TRBV5-1	NA	CATSGGGAGTEAFF
TRBJ1-5	TRBV5-1	NA	CASSLGPREPQHF
TRBJ1-2	TRBV30	NA	CAWSGTGGKYGYTF
TRBJ2-3	TRBV27	once	CASSSGRSSSTDTQYF
TRBJ2-5	TRBV30	NA	CAWGRSETQYF
TRBJ2-7	TRBV27	NA	CASSPGVGEQYF
TRBJ1-1	TRBV9	NA	CASSVGPQYTEAFF
TRBJ2-7	TRBV19	NA	CASSPSQGLYEQYF
TRBJ1-5	TRBV7-9	NA	CASSLGTGYPNQPQHF
TRBJ2-7	TRBV29-1	NA	CSPSHEQPGLAYEQYF
TRBJ1-1	TRBV15	NA	CATSSSIRGPWGTEAFF
TRBJ1-2	TRBV6-5	NA	CASRAGNYGYTF
TRBJ1-1	TRBV6-6	NA	CASSDWTYTEAFF
TRBJ2-6	TRBV7-2	NA	CASSFGLPGANVLTF
TRBJ2-5	TRBV9	NA	CASSVDSGSTTQYF
TRBJ2-7	TRBV6-5	NA	CASSYLVQGGYEQYF
TRBJ2-3	TRBV5-1	NA	CASWDTQGADTQYF
TRBJ2-1	TRBV4-3	NA	CASSQDQARSNEQFF